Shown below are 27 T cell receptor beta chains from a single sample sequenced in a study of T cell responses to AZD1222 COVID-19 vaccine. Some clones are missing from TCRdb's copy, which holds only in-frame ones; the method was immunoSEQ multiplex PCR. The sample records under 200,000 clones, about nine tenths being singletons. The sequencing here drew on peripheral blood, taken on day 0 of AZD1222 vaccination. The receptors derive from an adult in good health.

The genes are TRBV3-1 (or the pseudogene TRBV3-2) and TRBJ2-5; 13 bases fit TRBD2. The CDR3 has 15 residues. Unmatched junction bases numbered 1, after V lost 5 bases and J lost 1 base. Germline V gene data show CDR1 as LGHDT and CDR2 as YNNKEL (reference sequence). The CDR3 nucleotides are TGTGCCAGCAGCAGGACTAGCGGGGGCCAAGAGACCCAGTACTTC. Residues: CASSRTSGGQETQYF.

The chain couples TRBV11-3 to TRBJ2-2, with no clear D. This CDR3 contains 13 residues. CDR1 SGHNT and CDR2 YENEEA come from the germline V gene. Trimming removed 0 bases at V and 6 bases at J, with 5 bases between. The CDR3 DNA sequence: TGTGCCAGCAGCTTAGAGTCTTCCGGGGAGCTGTTTTTT. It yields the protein CASSLESSGELFF.

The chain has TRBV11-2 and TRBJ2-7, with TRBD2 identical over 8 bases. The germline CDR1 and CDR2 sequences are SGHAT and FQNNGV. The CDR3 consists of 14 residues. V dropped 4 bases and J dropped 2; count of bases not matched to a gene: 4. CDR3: CASSSGLAPYEQYF. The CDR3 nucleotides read TGTGCCAGCAGCTCTGGACTAGCCCCCTACGAGCAGTACTTC.

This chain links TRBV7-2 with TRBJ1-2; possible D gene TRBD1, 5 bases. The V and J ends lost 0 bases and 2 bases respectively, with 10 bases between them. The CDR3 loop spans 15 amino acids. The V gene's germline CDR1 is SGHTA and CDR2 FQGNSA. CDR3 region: CASSLAGTENYGYTF. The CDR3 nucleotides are TGTGCCAGCAGCTTAGCTGGGACGGAAAACTATGGCTACACCTTC.

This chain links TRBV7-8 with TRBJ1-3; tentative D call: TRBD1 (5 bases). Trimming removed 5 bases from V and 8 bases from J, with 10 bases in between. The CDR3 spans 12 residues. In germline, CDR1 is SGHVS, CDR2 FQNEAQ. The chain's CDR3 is CASSPRGDTIYF. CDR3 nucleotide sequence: TGTGCCAGCAGCCCCCGGGGGGACACCATATATTTT.

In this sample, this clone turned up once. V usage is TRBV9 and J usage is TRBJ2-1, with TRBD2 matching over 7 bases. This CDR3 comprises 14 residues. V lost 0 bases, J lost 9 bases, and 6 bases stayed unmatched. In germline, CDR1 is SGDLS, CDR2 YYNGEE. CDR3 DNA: TGTGCCAGCAGCGTAGTAGGATCTAGCGGTGAGCAGTTCTTC. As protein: CASSVVGSSGEQFF.

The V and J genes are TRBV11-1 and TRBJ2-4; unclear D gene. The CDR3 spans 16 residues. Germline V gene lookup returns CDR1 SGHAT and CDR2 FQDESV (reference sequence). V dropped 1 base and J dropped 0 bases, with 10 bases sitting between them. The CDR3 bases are TGTGCCAGCAGCTTAGGGGTCAGAGAAGCCAAAAACATTCAGTACTTC. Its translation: CASSLGVREAKNIQYF. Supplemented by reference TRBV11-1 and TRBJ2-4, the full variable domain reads EAEVAQSPRYKITEKSQAVAFWCDPISGHATLYWYRQILGQGPELLVQFQDESVVDDSQLPKDRFSAERLKGVDSTLKIQPAELGDSAMYLCASSLGVREAKNIQYFGAGTRLSVL.

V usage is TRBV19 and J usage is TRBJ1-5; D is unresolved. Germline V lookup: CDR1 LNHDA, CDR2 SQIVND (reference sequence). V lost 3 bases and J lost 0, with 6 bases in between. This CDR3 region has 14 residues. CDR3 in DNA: TGTGCCAGTAGTATGGGTAATAGCAATCAGCCCCAGCATTTT. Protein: CASSMGNSNQPQHF. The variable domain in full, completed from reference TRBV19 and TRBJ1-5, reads DGGITQSPKYLFRKEGQNVTLSCEQNLNHDAMYWYRQDPGQGLRLIYYSQIVNDFQKGDIAEGYSVSREKKESFPLTVTSAQKNPTAFYLCASSMGNSNQPQHFGDGTRLSIL.

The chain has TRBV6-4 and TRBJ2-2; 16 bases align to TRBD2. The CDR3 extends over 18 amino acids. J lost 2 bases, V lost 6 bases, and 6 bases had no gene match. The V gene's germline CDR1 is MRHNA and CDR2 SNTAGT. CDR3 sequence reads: CASSPGLAGGLNTGELFF. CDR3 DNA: TGTGCCAGCAGCCCGGGACTAGCGGGAGGGCTTAACACCGGGGAGCTGTTTTTT.

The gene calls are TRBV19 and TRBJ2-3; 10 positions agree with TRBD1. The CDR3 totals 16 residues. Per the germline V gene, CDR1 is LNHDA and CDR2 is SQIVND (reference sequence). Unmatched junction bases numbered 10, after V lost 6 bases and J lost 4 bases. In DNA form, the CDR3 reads TGTGCCAGTAGAACCACATCCGGGACAGGGGCAGATACGCAGTATTTT. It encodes CASRTTSGTGADTQYF.

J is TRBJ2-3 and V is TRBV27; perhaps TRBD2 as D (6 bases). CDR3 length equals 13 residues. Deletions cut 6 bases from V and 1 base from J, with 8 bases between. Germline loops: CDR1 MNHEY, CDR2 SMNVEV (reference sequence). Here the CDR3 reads CASRWRGTDTQYF. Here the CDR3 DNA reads TGTGCCAGCAGGTGGAGGGGCACAGATACGCAGTATTTT.

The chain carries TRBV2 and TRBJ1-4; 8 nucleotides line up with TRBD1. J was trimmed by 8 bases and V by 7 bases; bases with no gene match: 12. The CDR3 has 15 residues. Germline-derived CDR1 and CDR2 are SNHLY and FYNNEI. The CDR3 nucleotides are TGTGCCAGCATTAAACAGGGGGTCCCGGGCGAAAAACTGTTTTTT. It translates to CASIKQGVPGEKLFF.

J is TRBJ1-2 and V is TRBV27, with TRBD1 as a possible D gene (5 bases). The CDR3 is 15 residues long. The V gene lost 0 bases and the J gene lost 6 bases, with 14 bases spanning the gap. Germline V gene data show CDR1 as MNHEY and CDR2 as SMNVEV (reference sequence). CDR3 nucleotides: TGTGCCAGCAGTTTATCGGATGGCAGGGTGAATGGCTACACCTTC. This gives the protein CASSLSDGRVNGYTF.

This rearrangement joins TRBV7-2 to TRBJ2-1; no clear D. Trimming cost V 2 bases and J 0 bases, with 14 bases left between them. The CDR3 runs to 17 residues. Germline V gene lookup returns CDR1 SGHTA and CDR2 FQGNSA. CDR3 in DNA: TGTGCCAGCAGCTTAAGGGCAGCCTCCAGCTCCTACAATGAGCAGTTCTTC. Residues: CASSLRAASSSYNEQFF.

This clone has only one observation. CDR3 sequence (DNA): TGTGCCAGCAGTTTACCGGGACAGGGTTTTTATAATTCACCCCTCCACTTT. This translates into CASSLPGQGFYNSPLHF. The chain couples TRBV28 to TRBJ1-6, with 9 bases matching TRBD1. Trimming at V came to 2 bases and at J to 4 bases, leaving 6 bases not matched to a gene. The CDR3 is 17 residues long. Germline CDR1 MDHEN, CDR2 SYDVKM.

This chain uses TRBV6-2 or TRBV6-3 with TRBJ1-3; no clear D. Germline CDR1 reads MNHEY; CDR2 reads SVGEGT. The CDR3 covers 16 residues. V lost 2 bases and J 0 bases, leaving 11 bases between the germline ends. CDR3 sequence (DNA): TGTGCCAGCAGTTACGCCGGGGTCCGCTCTGGAAACACCATATATTTT. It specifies CASSYAGVRSGNTIYF.

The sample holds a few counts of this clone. This chain's CDR3 is CASSAFWDRGTGPGANVLTF. The CDR3 DNA follows: TGTGCCAGCAGCGCCTTTTGGGACAGGGGAACTGGTCCTGGGGCCAACGTCCTGACTTTC. The chain carries TRBV3-1 (or the pseudogene TRBV3-2) and TRBJ2-6, with 10 nucleotides matching TRBD1. V lost 5 bases, J lost 2 bases, and 15 bases stayed unmatched. Germline lookup yields CDR1 LGHDT and CDR2 YNNKEL (reference sequence). CDR3 length: 20 residues.

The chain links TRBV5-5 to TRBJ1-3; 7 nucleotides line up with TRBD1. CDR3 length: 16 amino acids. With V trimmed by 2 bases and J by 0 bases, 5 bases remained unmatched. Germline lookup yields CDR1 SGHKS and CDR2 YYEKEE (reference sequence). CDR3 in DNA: TGTGCCAGCAGCTTCGACAGGGCCTCCTCTGGAAACACCATATATTTT. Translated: CASSFDRASSGNTIYF.

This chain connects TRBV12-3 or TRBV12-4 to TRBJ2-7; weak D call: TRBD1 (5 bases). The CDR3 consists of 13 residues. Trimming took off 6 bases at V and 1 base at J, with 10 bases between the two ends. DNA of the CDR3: TGTGCCAGCAGAGCAGGGCTTTCCTACGAGCAGTACTTC. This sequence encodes CASRAGLSYEQYF.

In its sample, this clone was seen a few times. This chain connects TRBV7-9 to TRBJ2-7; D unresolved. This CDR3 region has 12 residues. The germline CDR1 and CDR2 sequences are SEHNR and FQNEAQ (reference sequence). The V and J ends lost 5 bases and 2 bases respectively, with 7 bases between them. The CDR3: CASSKDPYEQYF. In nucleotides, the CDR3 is TGTGCCAGCAGCAAGGACCCCTACGAGCAGTACTTC.

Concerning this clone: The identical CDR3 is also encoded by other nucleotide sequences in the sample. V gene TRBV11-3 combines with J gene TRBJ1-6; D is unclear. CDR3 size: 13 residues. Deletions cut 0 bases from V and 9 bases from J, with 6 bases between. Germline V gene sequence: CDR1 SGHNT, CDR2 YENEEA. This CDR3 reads CASSLDPGSPLHF. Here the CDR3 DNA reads TGTGCCAGCAGCTTAGATCCGGGTTCACCCCTCCACTTT.

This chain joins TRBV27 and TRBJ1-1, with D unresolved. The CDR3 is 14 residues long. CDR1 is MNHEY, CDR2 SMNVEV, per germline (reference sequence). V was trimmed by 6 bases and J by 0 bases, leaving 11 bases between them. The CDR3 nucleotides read TGTGCCAGCAGGGACGTGGGGATGAACACTGAAGCTTTCTTT. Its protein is CASRDVGMNTEAFF.

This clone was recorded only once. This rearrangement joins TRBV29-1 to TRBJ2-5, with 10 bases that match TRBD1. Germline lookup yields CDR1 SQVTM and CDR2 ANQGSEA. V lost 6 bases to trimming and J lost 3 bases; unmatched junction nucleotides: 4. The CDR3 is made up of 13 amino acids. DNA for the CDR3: TGCAGCGTACGACAGGGGGCGGAAGAGACCCAGTACTTC. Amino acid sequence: CSVRQGAEETQYF.

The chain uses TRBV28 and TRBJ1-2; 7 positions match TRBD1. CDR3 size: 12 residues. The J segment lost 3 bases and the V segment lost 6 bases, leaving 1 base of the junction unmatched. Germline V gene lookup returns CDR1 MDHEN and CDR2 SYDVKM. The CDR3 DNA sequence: TGTGCCAGCAGCACAGGGGACTATGGCTACACCTTC. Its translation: CASSTGDYGYTF.

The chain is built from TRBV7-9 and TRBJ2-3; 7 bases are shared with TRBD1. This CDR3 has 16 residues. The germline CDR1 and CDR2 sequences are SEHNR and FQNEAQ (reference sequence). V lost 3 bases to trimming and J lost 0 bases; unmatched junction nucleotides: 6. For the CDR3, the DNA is TGTGCCAGCAGCTTTTGGGACAGCACTAGCACAGATACGCAGTATTTT. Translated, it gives CASSFWDSTSTDTQYF.

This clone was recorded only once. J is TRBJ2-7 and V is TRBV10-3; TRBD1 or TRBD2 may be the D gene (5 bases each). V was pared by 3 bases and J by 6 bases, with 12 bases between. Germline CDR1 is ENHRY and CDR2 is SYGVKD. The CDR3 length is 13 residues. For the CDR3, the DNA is TGTGCCATCAGTGAAGGCAGGGAGAGCGAGCAGTACTTC. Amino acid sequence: CAISEGRESEQYF.

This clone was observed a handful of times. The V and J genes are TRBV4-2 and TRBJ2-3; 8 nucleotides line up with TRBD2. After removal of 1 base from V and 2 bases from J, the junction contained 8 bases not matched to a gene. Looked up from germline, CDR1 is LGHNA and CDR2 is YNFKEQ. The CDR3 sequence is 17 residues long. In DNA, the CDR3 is TGTGCCAGCAGCCAAGCTCTCGGGGGGGGATCCACAGATACGCAGTATTTT. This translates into CASSQALGGGSTDTQYF.